Many counts were recorded for the clone carrying this T cell receptor beta chain. The data were obtained in a study of glioma-infiltrating T cells. Study in general: Low-grade gliomas were grade II; glioblastomas were grade IV at initial diagnosis.

The germline gives CDR1 SGHTA, CDR2 FQGNSA. V lost 5 bases, J lost 4 bases, and 12 bases lay in between. This CDR3 is built from 14 residues. TCR alpha and beta CDR3 regions were amplified from RNA using iRepertoire nested multiplex PCR. TCRdb re-called the multiplex PCR reads with MiXCR, one entry per CDR3 protein. Seen here are about 380,000 distinct CDR3 sequences, 35% to 45% observed once, and the top ten hold more than 10%. This TCR was recovered from a human donor with low-grade glioma or glioblastoma, undergoing nonglioma brain surgery, or in good health (not recorded which). Sequenced sample: glioma tissue, nonneoplastic brain tissue, or PBMCs (not recorded which). The chain employs TRBV7-2 and TRBJ1-5, with D perhaps TRBD1 (5 bases). This chain's CDR3 is CASSHSGSNQPQHF. The CDR3 DNA sequence: TGTGCCAGCAGCCATTCAGGGTCAAATCAGCCCCAGCATTTT.